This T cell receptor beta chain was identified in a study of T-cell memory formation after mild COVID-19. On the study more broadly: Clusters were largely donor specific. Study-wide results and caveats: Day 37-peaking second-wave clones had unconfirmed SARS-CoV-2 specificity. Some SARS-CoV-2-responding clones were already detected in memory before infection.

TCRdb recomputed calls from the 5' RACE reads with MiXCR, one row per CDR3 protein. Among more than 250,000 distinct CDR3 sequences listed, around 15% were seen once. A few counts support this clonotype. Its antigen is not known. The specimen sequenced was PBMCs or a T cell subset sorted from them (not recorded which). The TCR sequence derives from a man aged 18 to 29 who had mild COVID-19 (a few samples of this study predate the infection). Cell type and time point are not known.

CDR3 sequence: CASSLGFGEETQYF. The DNA for the CDR3 is TGCGCCAGCAGCTTGGGATTCGGAGAAGAGACCCAGTACTTC. The rearrangement joins TRBV5-1 to TRBJ2-5; D is undetermined. There are 14 residues in the CDR3. Looked up from germline, CDR1 is SGHRS and CDR2 is YFSETQ. V lost 0 bases and J 3 bases, leaving 9 bases between the germline ends.